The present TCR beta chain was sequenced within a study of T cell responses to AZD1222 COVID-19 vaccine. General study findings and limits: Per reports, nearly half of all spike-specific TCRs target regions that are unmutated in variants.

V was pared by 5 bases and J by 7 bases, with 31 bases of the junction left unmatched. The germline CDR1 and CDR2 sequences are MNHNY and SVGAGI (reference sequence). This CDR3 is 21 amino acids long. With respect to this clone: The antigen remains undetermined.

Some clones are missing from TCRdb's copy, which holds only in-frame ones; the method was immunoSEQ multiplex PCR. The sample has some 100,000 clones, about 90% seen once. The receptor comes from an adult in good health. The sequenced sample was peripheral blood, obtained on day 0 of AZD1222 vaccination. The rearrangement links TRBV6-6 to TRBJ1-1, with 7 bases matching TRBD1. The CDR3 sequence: CASSRGTENTEAFFPGYEAFF. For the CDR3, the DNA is TGTGCCAGCAGTCGCGGGACAGAGAACACTGAAGCTTTCTTCCCGGGGTATGAAGCTTTCTTT.